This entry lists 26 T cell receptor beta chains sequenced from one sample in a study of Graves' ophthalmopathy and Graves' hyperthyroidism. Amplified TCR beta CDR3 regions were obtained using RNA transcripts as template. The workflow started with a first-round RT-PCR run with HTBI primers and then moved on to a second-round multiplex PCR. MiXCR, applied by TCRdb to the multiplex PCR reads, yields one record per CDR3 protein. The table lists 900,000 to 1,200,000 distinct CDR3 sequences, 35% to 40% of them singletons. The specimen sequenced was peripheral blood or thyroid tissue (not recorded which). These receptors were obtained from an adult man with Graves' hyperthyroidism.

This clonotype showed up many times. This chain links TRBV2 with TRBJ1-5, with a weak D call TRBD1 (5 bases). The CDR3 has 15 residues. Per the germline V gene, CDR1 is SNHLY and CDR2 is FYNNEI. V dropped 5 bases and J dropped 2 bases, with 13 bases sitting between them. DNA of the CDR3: TGTGCCAGCAGTACCGGGACGGTGGGCAATCAGCCCCAGCATTTT. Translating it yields CASSTGTVGNQPQHF. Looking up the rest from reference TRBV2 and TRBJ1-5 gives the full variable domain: EPEVTQTPSHQVTQMGQEVILRCVPISNHLYFYWYRQILGQKVEFLVSFYNNEISEKSEIFDDQFSVERPDGSNFTLKIRSTKLEDSAMYFCASSTGTVGNQPQHFGDGTRLSIL.

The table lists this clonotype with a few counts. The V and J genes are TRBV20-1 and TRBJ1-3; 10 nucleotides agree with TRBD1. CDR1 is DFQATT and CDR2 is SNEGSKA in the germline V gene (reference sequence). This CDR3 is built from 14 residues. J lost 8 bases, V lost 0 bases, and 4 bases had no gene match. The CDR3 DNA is TGCAGTGCTAGAGATCGGACAGGGGGGGACACCATATATTTT. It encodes CSARDRTGGDTIYF.

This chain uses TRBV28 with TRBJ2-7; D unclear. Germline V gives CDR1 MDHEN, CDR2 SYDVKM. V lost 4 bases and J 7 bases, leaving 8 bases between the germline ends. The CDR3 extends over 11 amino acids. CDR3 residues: CASSSTVEQYF. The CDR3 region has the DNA TGTGCCAGCAGTTCTACCGTTGAGCAGTACTTC.

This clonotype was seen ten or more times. In nucleotides, the CDR3 is TGCGCCAGCAGCTTGGTTGGGACGACTGAAGCTTTCTTT. Protein product: CASSLVGTTEAFF. This chain links TRBV5-1 with TRBJ1-1; D may be TRBD1 (5 bases). The CDR3 sequence is 13 residues long. V lost 0 bases and J 5 bases, leaving 8 bases between the germline ends. The germline gives CDR1 SGHRS, CDR2 YFSETQ.

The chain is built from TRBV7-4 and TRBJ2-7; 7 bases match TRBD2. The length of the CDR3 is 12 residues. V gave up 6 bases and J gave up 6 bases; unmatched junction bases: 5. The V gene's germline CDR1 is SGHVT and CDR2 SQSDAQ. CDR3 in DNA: TGTGCCAGCAGGGGGGGGAGGGCCGAGCAGTACTTC. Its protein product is CASRGGRAEQYF.

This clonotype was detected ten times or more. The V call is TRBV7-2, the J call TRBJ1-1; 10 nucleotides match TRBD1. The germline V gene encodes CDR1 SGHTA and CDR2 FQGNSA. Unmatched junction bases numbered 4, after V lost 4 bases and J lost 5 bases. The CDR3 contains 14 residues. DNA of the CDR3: TGTGCCAGCAGCTCCGACAGGGGGCGGACTGAAGCTTTCTTT. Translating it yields CASSSDRGRTEAFF.

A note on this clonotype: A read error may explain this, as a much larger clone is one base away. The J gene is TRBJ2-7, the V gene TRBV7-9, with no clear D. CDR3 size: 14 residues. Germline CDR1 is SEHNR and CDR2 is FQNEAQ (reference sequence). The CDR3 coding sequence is TGTGACAGCAGCTTACCACACGAAACCTACGAGCAGTACTTC. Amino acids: CDSSLPHETYEQYF. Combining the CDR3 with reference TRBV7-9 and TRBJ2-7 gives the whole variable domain DTGVSQNPRHKITKRGQNVTFRCDPISEHNRLYWYRQTLGQGPEFLTYFQNEAQLEKSRLLSDRFSAERPKGSFSTLEIQRTEQGDSAMYLCDSSLPHETYEQYFGPGTRLTVT.

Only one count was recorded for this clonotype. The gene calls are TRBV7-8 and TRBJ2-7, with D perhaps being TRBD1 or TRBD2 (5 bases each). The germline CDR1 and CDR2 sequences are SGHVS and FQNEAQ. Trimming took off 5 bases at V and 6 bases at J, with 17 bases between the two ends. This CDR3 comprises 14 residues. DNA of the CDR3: TGTGCCAGCAGCCCAACGCCCGGGACGAGCGAGCAGTACTTC. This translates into CASSPTPGTSEQYF.

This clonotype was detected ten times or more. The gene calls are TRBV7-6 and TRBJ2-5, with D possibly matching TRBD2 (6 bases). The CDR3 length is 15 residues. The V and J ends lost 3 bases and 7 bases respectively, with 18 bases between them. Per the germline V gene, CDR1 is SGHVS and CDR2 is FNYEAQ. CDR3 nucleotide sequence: TGTGCCAGCAGCTTGGGCGGGGTTGCCGGCGGGACCCAGTACTTC. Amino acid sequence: CASSLGGVAGGTQYF.

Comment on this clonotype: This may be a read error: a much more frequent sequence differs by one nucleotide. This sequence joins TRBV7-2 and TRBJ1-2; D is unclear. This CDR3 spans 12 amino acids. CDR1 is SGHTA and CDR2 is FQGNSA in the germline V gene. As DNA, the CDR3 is TGTGCCAACAGCTTAGAACACTATGGCTACACCTTC. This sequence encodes CANSLEHYGYTF.

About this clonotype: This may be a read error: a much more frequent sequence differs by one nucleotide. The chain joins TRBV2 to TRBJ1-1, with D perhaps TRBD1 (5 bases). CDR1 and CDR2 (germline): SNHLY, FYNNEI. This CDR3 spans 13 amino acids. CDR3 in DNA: TGTGTCAGCAGTCAGGACGGACACCGTGAAGCTTTCTTT. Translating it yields CVSSQDGHREAFF.

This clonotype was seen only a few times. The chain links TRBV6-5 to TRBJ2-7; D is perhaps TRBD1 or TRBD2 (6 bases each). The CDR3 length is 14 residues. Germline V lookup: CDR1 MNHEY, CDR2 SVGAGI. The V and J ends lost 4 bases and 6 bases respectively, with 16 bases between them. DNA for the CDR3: TGTGCCAGCAGTTTACAGGGACTTACCGGCGAGCAGTACTTC. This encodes CASSLQGLTGEQYF.

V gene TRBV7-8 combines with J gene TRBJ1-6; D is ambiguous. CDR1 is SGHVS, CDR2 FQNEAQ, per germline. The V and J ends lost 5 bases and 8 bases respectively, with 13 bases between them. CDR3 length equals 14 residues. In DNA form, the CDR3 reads TGTGCCAGCAGCCCCACCCGAGAGTATTCACCCCTCCACTTT. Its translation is CASSPTREYSPLHF.

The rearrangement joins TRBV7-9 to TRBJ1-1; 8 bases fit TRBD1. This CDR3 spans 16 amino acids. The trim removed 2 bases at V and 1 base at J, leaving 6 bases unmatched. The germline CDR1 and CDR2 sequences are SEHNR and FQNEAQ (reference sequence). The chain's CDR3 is CASSLSPDRGNTEAFF. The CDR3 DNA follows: TGTGCCAGCAGCTTATCCCCAGACAGGGGGAACACTGAAGCTTTCTTT.

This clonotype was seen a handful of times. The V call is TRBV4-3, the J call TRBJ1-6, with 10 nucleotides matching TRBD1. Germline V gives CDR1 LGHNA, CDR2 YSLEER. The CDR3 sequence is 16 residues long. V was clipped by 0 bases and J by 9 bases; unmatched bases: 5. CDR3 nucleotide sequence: TGCGCCAGCAGCCAAGATACGGGACAGGGGATTTCACCCCTCCACTTT. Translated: CASSQDTGQGISPLHF.

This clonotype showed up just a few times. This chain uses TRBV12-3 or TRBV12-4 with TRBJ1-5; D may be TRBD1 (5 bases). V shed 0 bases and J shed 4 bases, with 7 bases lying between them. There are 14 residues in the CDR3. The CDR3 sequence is CASSLAQENQPQHF. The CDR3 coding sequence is TGTGCCAGCAGTTTAGCACAGGAAAATCAGCCCCAGCATTTT.

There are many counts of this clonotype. The CDR3 nucleotides read TGCAGTGCTAGGACACCTCCTAACTATGGCTACACCTTC. It translates to CSARTPPNYGYTF. The chain couples TRBV20-1 to TRBJ1-2, with D unresolved. V lost 3 bases, J lost 0 bases, and 8 bases lay in between. This CDR3 has 13 amino acids. The germline CDR1 and CDR2 sequences are DFQATT and SNEGSKA (reference sequence).

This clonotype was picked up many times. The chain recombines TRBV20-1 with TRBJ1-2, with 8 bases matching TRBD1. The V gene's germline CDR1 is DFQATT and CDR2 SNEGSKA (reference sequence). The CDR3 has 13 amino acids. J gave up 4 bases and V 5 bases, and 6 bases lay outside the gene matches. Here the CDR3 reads CSAPRQGTYGYTF. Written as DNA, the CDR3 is TGCAGTGCTCCCAGACAGGGGACCTATGGCTACACCTTC.

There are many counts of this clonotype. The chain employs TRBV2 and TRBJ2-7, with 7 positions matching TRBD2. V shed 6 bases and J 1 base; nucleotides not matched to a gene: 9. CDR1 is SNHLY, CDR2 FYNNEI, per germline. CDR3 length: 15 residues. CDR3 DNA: TGTGCCAGCAGGGCGGGAGTAGCGAGTTCCTACGAGCAGTACTTC. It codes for CASRAGVASSYEQYF.

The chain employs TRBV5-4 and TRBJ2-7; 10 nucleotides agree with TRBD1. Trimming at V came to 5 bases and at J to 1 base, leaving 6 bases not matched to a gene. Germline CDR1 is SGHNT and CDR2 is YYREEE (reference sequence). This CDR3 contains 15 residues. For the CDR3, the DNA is TGTGCCAGCAGTTACGGGACAGGGGAATCCTACGAGCAGTACTTC. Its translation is CASSYGTGESYEQYF.

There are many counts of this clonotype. The CDR3 loop is CASSSKGARFGYTF. As DNA, the CDR3 is TGTGCCAGCAGTTCGAAGGGCGCGCGTTTTGGCTACACCTTC. The rearrangement joins TRBV7-9 to TRBJ1-2; no clear D gene. The germline V gene encodes CDR1 SEHNR and CDR2 FQNEAQ (reference sequence). The CDR3 is 14 amino acids. Trimming pared 6 bases from V and 7 bases from J, leaving 18 bases between.

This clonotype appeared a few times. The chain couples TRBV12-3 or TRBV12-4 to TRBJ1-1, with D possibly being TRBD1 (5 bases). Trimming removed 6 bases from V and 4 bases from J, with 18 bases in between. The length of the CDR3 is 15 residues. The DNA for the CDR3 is TGTGCCAGCAGCCCTCAAACCCGGGGGGTCACTGAAGCTTTCTTT. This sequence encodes CASSPQTRGVTEAFF.

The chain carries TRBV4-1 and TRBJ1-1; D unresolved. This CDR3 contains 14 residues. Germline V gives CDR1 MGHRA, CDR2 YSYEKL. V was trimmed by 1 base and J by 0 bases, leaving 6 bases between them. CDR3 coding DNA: TGCGCCAGCAGCCAAGTGGCAATGAACACTGAAGCTTTCTTT. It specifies CASSQVAMNTEAFF.

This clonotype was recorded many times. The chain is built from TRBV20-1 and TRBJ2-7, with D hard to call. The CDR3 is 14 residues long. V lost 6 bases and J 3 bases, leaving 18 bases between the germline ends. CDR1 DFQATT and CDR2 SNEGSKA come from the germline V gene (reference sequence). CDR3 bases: TGCAGTGCAACCCGATCCTTGGGTAACTACGAGCAGTACTTC. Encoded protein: CSATRSLGNYEQYF.

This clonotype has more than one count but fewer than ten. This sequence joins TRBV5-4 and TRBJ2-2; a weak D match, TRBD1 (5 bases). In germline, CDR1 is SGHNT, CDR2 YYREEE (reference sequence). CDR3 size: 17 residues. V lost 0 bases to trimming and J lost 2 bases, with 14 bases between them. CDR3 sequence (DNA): TGTGCCAGCAGCTTGGCCTACCGGCAGGGTAACACCGGGGAGCTGTTTTTT. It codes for CASSLAYRQGNTGELFF.

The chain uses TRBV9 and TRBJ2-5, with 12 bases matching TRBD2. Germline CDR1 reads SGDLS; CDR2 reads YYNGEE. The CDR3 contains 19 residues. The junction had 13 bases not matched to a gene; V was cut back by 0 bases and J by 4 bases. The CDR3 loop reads CASSVEGLAGGPRGETQYF. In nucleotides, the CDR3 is TGTGCCAGCAGCGTAGAAGGCCTAGCGGGAGGGCCTAGGGGAGAGACCCAGTACTTC.